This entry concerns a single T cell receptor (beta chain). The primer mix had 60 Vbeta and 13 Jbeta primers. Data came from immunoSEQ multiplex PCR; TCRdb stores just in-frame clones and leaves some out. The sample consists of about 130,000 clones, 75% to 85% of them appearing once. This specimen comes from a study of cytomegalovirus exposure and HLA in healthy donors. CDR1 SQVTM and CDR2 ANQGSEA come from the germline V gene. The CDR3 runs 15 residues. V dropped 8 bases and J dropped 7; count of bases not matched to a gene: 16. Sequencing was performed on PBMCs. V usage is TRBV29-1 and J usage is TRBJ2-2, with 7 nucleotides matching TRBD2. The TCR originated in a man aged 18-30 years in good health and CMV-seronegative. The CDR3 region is CSKRGKAGWNGELFF. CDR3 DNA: TGCAGCAAGAGAGGGAAAGCGGGATGGAACGGGGAGCTGTTTTTT.